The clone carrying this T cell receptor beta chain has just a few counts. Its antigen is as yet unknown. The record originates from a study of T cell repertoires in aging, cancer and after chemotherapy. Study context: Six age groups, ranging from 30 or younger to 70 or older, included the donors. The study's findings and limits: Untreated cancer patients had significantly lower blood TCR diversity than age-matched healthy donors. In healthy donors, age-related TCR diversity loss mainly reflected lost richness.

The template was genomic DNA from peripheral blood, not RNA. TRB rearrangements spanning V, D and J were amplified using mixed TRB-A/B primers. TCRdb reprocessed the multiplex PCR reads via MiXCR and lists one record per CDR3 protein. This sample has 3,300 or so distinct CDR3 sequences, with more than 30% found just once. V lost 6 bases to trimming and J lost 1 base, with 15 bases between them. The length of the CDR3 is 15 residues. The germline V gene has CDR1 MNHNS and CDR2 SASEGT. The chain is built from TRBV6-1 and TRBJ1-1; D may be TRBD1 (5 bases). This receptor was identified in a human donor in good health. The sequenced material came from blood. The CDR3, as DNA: TGTGCCAGCAGACCCGACGGGGCTGGGAACACTGAAGCTTTCTTT. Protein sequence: CASRPDGAGNTEAFF.